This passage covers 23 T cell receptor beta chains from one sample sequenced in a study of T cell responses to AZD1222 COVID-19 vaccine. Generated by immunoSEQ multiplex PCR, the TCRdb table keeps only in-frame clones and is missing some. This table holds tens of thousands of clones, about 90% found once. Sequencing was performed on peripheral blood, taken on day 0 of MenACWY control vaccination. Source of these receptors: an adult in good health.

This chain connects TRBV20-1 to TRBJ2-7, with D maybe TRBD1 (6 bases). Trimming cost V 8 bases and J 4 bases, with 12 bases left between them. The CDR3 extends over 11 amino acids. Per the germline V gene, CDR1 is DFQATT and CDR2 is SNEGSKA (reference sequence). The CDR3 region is CSTNGQYEQYF. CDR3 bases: TGCAGTACTAATGGACAGTACGAGCAGTACTTC.

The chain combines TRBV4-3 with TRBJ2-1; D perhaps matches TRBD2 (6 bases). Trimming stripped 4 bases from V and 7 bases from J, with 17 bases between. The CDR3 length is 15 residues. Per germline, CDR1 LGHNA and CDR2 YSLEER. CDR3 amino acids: CASSPRGGVVNEQFF. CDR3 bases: TGCGCCAGCAGCCCCCGGGGCGGGGTGGTGAATGAGCAGTTCTTC.

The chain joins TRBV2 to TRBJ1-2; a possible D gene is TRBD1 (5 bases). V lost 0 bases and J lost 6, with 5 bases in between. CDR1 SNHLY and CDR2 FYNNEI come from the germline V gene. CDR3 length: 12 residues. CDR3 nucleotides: TGTGCCAGCAGTGAAGCGGGGGATGGCTACACCTTC. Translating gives CASSEAGDGYTF.

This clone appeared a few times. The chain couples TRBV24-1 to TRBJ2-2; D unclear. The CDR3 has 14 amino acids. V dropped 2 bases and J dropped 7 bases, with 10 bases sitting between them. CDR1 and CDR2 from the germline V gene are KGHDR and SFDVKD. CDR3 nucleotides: TGTGCCACCAGTGATTCTCCGGACGGCGGGGAGCTGTTTTTT. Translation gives CATSDSPDGGELFF.

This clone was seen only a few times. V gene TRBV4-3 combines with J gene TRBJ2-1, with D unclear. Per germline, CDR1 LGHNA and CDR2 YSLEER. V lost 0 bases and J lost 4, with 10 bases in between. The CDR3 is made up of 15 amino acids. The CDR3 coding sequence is TGCGCCAGCAGCCAAGATAGGAACCAATACAATGAGCAGTTCTTC. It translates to CASSQDRNQYNEQFF.

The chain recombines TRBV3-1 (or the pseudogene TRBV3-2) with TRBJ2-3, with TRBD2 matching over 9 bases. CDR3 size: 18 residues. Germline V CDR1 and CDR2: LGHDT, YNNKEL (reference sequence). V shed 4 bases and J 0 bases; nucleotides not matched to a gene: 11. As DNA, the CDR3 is TGTGCCAGCAGCCCCAAGGGGCGGGGGGGCTTTAGCACAGATACGCAGTATTTT. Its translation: CASSPKGRGGFSTDTQYF.

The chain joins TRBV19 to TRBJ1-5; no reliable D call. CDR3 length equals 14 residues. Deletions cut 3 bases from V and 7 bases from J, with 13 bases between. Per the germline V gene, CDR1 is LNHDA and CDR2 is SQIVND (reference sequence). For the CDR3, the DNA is TGTGCCAGTAGTATTTTAGCCGAGGGCCAGCCCCAGCATTTT. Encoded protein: CASSILAEGQPQHF.

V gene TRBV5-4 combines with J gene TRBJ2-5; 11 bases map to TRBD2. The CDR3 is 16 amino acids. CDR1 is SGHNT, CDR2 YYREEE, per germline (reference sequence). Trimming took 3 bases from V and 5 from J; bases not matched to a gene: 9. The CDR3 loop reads CASSSLAGGTPETQYF. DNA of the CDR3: TGTGCCAGCAGCTCCCTAGCGGGAGGAACCCCCGAGACCCAGTACTTC.

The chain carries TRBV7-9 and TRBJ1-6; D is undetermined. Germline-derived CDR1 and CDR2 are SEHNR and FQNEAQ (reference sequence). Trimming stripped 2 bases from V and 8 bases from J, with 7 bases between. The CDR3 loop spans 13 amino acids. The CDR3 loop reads CASSLQEDSPLHF. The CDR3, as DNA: TGTGCCAGCAGCTTACAGGAGGATTCACCCCTCCACTTT.

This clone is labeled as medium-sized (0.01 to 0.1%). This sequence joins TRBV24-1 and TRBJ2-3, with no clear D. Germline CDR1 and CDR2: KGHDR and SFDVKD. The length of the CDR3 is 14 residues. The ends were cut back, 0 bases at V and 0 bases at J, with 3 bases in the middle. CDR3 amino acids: CATSDLSSTDTQYF. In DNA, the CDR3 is TGTGCCACCAGTGATTTGAGTAGCACAGATACGCAGTATTTT.

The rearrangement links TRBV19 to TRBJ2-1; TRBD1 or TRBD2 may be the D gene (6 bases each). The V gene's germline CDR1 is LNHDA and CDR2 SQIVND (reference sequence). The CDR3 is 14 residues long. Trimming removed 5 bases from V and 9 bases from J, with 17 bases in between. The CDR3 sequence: CASSPTPGAVEQFF. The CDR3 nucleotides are TGTGCCAGTAGTCCGACGCCGGGGGCGGTTGAGCAGTTCTTC. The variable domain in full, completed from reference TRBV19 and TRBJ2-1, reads DGGITQSPKYLFRKEGQNVTLSCEQNLNHDAMYWYRQDPGQGLRLIYYSQIVNDFQKGDIAEGYSVSREKKESFPLTVTSAQKNPTAFYLCASSPTPGAVEQFFGPGTRLTVL.

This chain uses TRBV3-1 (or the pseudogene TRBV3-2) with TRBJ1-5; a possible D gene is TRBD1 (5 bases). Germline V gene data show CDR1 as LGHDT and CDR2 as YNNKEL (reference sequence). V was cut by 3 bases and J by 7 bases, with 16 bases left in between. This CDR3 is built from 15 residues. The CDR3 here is CASSHGPGMGQPQHF. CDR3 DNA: TGTGCCAGCAGCCATGGGCCAGGGATGGGACAGCCCCAGCATTTT.

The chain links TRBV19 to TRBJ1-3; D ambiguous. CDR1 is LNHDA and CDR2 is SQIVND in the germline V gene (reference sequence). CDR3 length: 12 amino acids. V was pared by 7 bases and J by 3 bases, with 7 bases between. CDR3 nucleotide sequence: TGTGCCAGTAAACTCGATGGAAACACCATATATTTT. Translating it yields CASKLDGNTIYF.

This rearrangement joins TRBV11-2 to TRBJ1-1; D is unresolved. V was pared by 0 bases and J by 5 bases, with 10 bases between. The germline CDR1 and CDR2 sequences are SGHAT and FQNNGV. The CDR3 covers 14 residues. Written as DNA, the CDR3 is TGTGCCAGCAGCTTAGAAGGAGCGGCTACTGAAGCTTTCTTT. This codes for CASSLEGAATEAFF.

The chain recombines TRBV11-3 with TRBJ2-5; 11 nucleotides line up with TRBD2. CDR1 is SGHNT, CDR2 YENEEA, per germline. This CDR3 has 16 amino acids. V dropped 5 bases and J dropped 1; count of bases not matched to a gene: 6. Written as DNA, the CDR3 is TGTGCCAGCAGCGTAGCGGGGGGGCCTGGCCAAGAGACCCAGTACTTC. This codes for CASSVAGGPGQETQYF.

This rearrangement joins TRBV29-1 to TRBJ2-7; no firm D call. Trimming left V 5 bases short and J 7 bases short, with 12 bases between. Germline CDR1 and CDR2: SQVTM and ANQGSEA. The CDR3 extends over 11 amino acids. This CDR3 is CSVRGSLEQYF. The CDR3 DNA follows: TGCAGCGTTCGTGGCAGCTTGGAGCAGTACTTC.

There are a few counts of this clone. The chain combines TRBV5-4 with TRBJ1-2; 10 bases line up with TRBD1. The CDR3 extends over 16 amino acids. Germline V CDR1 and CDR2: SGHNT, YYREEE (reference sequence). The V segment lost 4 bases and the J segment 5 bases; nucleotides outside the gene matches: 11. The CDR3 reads CASSRETGGMVYGYTF. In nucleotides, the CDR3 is TGTGCCAGCAGCCGCGAGACAGGGGGCATGGTGTATGGCTACACCTTC.

The CDR3 spells CASSLGQLLRTEAFF. The CDR3 region has the DNA TGTGCCAGCAGCTTGGGACAGCTATTGCGGACTGAAGCTTTCTTT. The rearrangement joins TRBV5-8 to TRBJ1-1; TRBD1 might be the D (5 bases). CDR3 length: 15 residues. Trimming removed 0 bases from V and 5 bases from J, with 14 bases in between. The germline V gene encodes CDR1 SGHTS and CDR2 YDEGEE.

CDR3 in DNA: TGTGCCAGCAGTTACTCGGTGGACCCTGGGGGCAATGAGCAGTTCTTC. This sequence encodes CASSYSVDPGGNEQFF. The rearrangement joins TRBV6-5 to TRBJ2-1; D possibly matches TRBD1 or TRBD2 (5 bases each). CDR1 MNHEY and CDR2 SVGAGI come from the germline V gene. V was clipped by 0 bases and J by 6 bases, with 15 bases between them. The CDR3 is 16 amino acids.

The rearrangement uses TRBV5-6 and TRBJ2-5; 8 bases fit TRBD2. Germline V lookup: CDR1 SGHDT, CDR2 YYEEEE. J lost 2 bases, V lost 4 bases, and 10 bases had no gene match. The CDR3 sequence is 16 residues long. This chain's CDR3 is CASSPWLVAGQETQYF. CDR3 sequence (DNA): TGTGCCAGCAGCCCCTGGTTGGTAGCGGGACAAGAGACCCAGTACTTC.

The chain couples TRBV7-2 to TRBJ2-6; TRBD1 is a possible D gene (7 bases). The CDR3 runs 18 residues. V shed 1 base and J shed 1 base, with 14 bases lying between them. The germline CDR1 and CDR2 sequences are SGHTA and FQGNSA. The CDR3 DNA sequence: TGTGCCAGCAGCTTAGAAGGAGGGGGCAGTTCTGGGGCCAACGTCCTGACTTTC. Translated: CASSLEGGGSSGANVLTF.

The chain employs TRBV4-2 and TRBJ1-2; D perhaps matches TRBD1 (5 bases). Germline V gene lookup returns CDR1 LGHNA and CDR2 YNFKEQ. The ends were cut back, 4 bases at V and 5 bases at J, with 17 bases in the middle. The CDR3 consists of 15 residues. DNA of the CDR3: TGTGCCAGCAGCCCCTGGGACGGAGCGCAATATGGCTACACCTTC. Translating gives CASSPWDGAQYGYTF.

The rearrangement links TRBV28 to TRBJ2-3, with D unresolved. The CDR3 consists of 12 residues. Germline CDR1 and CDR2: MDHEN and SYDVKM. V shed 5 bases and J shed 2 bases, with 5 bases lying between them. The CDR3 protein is CASSADTDTQYF. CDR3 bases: TGTGCCAGCAGTGCAGACACAGATACGCAGTATTTT.